These 9 T cell receptor beta chains were all obtained from the same sample, sequenced in a study of T cell changes during pregnancy in multiple sclerosis. Sequenced by immunoSEQ multiplex PCR; TCRdb stores in-frame clones only, minus some. The profile shows tens of thousands of clones, over 75% of them singletons. The starting material was CD8+ T cells from peripheral blood mononuclear cells, obtained in the first trimester of pregnancy. The receptors were sampled from a female donor with multiple sclerosis, enrolled in a pregnancy study.

The gene calls are TRBV27 and TRBJ1-5; D possibly corresponds to TRBD1 (5 bases). V lost 8 bases and J 4 bases, leaving 15 bases between the germline ends. CDR1 MNHEY and CDR2 SMNVEV come from the germline V gene (reference sequence). This CDR3 comprises 14 residues. CDR3 protein: CASGLPGRNQPQHF. The CDR3 nucleotides read TGTGCCAGCGGGCTCCCAGGGAGGAATCAGCCCCAGCATTTT.

The chain is built from TRBV27 and TRBJ2-1; D is possibly TRBD2 (6 bases). CDR1 MNHEY and CDR2 SMNVEV come from the germline V gene (reference sequence). The V end was cut by 3 bases, the J end by 7 bases, with 13 bases between. The CDR3 sequence is 14 residues long. The DNA for the CDR3 is TGTGCCAGCAGTTTGCGGGGCGCTGCGAATGAGCAGTTCTTC. It yields the protein CASSLRGAANEQFF.

This chain connects TRBV6-6 to TRBJ2-7; D is perhaps TRBD1 (5 bases). The CDR3 is 13 amino acids. Germline V gene sequence: CDR1 MNHNY, CDR2 SVGAGI (reference sequence). V dropped 0 bases and J dropped 6 bases, with 9 bases sitting between them. CDR3 DNA sequence: TGTGCCAGCAGTTACTCGGCAGGGCCCGAGCAGTACTTC. It codes for CASSYSAGPEQYF.

This chain uses TRBV5-5 with TRBJ1-5; tentative D call: TRBD1 (5 bases). The V end lost 0 bases, the J end lost 3 bases, and 7 bases lay between the germline ends. The V gene's germline CDR1 is SGHKS and CDR2 YYEKEE (reference sequence). The CDR3 is 14 amino acids. CDR3 DNA sequence: TGTGCCAGCAGCTTGGGACAGCTCAATCAGCCCCAGCATTTT. This gives the protein CASSLGQLNQPQHF.

V is TRBV27 and J is TRBJ2-7, with TRBD2 matching 11 bases. Germline V lookup: CDR1 MNHEY, CDR2 SMNVEV (reference sequence). The CDR3 length is 18 residues. V lost 4 bases and J lost 2; bases outside the gene matches: 13. CDR3 DNA sequence: TGTGCCAGCAGTTATACGCTAGCGGGAGGTCTTGGGACCTACGAGCAGTACTTC. Protein product: CASSYTLAGGLGTYEQYF.

The chain couples TRBV6-1 to TRBJ1-4; 7 bases are a match to TRBD1. CDR3 length: 18 amino acids. Germline trimming cut 1 base from V and 0 bases from J; bases unmatched to any gene: 8. CDR1 is MNHNS and CDR2 is SASEGT in the germline V gene. DNA for the CDR3: TGTGCCAGCAGTGAAGATCCACAGGGGTGGGCAACTAATGAAAAACTGTTTTTT. Translating it yields CASSEDPQGWATNEKLFF.

The CDR3 region is CASSLAQGVWREQYF. CDR3 bases: TGTGCCAGCAGCTTAGCACAGGGGGTTTGGAGGGAGCAGTACTTC. This chain uses TRBV11-2 with TRBJ2-7; 8 positions match TRBD1. The V gene end was trimmed by 1 base and the J gene end by 7 bases; junction bases not matched to a gene: 9. The CDR3 is 15 amino acids. Germline V gene lookup returns CDR1 SGHAT and CDR2 FQNNGV.

This CDR3 reads CASSSRGPQFF. CDR3 DNA: TGTGCCAGCAGTTCCAGGGGGCCGCAGTTCTTC. The chain is built from TRBV27 and TRBJ2-1; 8 bases fit TRBD1. The CDR3 extends over 11 amino acids. V was pared by 4 bases and J by 12 bases, with 2 bases of the junction left unmatched. Germline CDR1 MNHEY, CDR2 SMNVEV (reference sequence).

Comments on this clone: A read error may produce the germline difference seen at one junction end. V gene TRBV4-1 combines with J gene TRBJ2-1, with D perhaps matching TRBD1 or TRBD2 (6 bases each). CDR3 length: 14 residues. Looked up from germline, CDR1 is MGHRA and CDR2 is YSYEKL. The CDR3 sequence is CASTQLAGEDEQFF. For the CDR3, the DNA is TGCGCCAGCACCCAACTAGCAGGGGAAGATGAGCAGTTCTTC.